A single T cell receptor beta chain is shown here with its context. No antigen is known for it. The record originates from a study of blood T cells in healthy people across ages. A sample-barcoded 5' primer and a J-beta primer mix were used in a second PCR of about 7 to 12 cycles. TCRdb re-analysed the 5' RACE reads in MiXCR, keeping a single row per CDR3 protein. Seen here are about 720,000 distinct CDR3 sequences, about a fifth observed once, and the top ten hold around 22%. The CDR3 has 15 amino acids. Germline CDR1 SGHRS, CDR2 YFSETQ. Deletions cut 3 bases from V and 4 bases from J, with 16 bases between. Each donor was a healthy Caucasian individual from Russia, aged about 6 to 90. Isolation of PBMCs gave at least 7 million cells per sample. Study-wide findings and caveats: Across samples, TCR beta diversity tracked strongly with naive T cell percentage. A greater number of naive CD4+ cells and higher diversity distinguished long-lived donors from aged donors.

This TCR derives from a man aged 70-80 years in good health. Sequencing was performed on blood. This chain joins TRBV5-1 and TRBJ2-5; no reliable D call. CDR3 nucleotide sequence: TGCGCCAGCAGCTCGCGGACCAGCTCGGGAGAGACCCAGTACTTC. It yields the protein CASSSRTSSGETQYF.